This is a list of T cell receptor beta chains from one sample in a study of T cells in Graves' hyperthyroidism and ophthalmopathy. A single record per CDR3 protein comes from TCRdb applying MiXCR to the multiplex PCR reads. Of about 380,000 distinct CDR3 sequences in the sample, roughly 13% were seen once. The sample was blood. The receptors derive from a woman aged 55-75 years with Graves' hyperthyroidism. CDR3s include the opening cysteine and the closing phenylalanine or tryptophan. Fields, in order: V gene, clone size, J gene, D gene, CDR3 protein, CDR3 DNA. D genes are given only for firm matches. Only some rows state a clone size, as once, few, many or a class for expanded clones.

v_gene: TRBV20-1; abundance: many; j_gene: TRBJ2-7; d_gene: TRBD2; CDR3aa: CSARDNGAGAYEQYF; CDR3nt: TGCAGTGCTAGAGATAACGGGGCGGGGGCCTACGAGCAGTACTTC
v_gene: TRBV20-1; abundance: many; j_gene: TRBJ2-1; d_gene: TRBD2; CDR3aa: CSARDVAGGPDNEQFF; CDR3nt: TGCAGTGCTAGAGATGTCGCGGGAGGGCCAGACAATGAGCAGTTCTTC
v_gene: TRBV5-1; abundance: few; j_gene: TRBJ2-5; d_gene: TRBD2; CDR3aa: CASSSGLTETQYF; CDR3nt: TGCGCCAGCAGCTCGGGACTAACCGAGACCCAGTACTTC
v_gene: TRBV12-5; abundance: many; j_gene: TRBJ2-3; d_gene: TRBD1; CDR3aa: CASGSTLTGTGITDTQYF; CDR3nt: TGTGCTAGTGGTTCCACACTGACAGGGACAGGGATTACAGATACGCAGTATTTT
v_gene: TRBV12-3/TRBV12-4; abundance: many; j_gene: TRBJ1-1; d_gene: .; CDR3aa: CASSFGPGDAFF; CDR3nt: .
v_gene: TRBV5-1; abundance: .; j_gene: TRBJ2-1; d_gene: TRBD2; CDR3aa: CASSLSVAGGGNEQFF; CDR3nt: TGCGCCAGCAGCTTGTCGGTGGCGGGAGGAGGGAATGAGCAGTTCTTC
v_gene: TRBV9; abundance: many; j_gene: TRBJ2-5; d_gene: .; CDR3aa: CASSVGPGEETQYF; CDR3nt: TGTGCCAGCAGCGTAGGTCCGGGGGAAGAGACCCAGTACTTC
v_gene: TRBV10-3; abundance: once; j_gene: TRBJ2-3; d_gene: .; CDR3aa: CAISDGQGLTDTQYF; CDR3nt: TGTGCCATCAGTGACGGGCAGGGGCTGACAGATACGCAGTATTTT
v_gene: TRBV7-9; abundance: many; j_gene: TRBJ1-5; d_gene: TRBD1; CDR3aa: CASSLEGQSNQPQHF; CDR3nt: TGTGCCAGCAGCTTAGAGGGACAGAGCAATCAGCCCCAGCATTTT
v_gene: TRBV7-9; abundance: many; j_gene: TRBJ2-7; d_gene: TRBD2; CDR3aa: CASSLVGLAGKGRHEQYF; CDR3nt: TGTGCCAGCAGCTTAGTTGGGCTAGCGGGAAAGGGTCGGCACGAGCAGTACTTC
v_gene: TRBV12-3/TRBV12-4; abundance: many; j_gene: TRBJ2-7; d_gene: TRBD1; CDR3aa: CASSLANRGAHEQYF; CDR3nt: TGTGCCAGCAGTTTAGCGAACAGGGGTGCCCACGAGCAGTACTTC
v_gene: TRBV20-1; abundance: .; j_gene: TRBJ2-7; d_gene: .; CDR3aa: CSARDSHSYEQYF; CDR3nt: TGCAGTGCTAGAGACTCCCACTCCTACGAGCAGTACTTC
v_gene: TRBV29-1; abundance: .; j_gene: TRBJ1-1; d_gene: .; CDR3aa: CSGRAGRGYTEAFF; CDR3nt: TGCAGCGGCCGAGCAGGAAGGGGTTACACTGAAGCTTTCTTT
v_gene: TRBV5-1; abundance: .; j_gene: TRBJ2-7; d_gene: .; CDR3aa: CASTSGGTPYEQYF; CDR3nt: TGCGCCAGCACTTCTGGCGGGACCCCCTACGAGCAGTACTTC
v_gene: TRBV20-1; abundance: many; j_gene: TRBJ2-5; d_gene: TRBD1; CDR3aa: CSARGPHRGGQETQYF; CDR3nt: TGCAGTGCTAGAGGACCCCACAGGGGCGGGCAAGAGACCCAGTACTTC
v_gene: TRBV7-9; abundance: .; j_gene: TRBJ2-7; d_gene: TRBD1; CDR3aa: CASTPGQATYEQYF; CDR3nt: TGTGCCAGCACCCCAGGACAGGCAACCTACGAGCAGTACTTC
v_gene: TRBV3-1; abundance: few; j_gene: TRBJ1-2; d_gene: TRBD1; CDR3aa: CASSLRQGNNYGYTF; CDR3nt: TGTGCCAGCAGCCTACGACAGGGGAACAACTATGGCTACACCTTC
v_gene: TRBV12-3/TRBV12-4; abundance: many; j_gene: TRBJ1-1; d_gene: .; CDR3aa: CASKPGHSNTEAFF; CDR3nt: TGTGCCAGCAAACCGGGACATTCGAACACTGAAGCTTTCTTT
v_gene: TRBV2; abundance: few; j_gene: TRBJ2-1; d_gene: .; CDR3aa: CASSEATAYNEQFF; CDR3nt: TGTGCCAGCAGTGAAGCGACAGCTTACAATGAGCAGTTCTTC
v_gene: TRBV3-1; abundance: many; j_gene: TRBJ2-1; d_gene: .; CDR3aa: CASSQTGTPPREQFF; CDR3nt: TGTGCCAGCAGCCAAACCGGGACCCCGCCTAGGGAGCAGTTCTTC
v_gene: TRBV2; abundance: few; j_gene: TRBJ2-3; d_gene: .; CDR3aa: CASSWTERLYF; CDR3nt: TGTGCCAGCAGTTGGACCGAGCGCTTGTATTTT
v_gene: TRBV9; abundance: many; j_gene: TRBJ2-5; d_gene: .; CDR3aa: CASSPGQRRETQYF; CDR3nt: TGTGCCAGCAGCCCCGGGCAAAGGAGAGAGACCCAGTACTTC
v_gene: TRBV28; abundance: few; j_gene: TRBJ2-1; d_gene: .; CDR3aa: CASSFSGSEQFF; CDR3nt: TGTGCCAGCAGTTTTTCGGGGTCTGAGCAGTTCTTC
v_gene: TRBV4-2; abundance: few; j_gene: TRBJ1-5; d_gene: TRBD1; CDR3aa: CASSQDMAGGGQPQHF; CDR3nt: TGTGCCAGCAGCCAAGATATGGCAGGGGGCGGCCAGCCCCAGCATTTT
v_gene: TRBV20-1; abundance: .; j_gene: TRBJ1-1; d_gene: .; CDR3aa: CSASPGAGTEAFF; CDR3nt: TGCAGTGCTAGCCCCGGGGCCGGCACTGAAGCTTTCTTT
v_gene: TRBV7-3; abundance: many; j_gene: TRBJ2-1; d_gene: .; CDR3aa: CASSSTGGSGNEQFF; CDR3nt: TGTGCCAGCAGCTCGACAGGCGGTTCGGGGAATGAGCAGTTCTTC
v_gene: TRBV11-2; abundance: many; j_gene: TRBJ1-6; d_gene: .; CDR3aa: CASSLELARAAPLHF; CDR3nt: TGTGCCAGCAGCTTAGAGCTGGCCAGGGCTGCACCCCTCCACTTT
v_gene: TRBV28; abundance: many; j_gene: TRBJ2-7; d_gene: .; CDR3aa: CASSRFGREQYF; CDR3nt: TGTGCCAGCAGTCGTTTTGGGCGCGAGCAGTACTTC
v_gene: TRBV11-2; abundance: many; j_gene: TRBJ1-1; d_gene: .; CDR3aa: CASDRLQMGTEAFF; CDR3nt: TGTGCCAGTGACCGGTTGCAGATGGGCACTGAAGCTTTCTTT
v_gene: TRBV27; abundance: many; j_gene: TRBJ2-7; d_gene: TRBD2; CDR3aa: CASSLGGTSSYEQYF; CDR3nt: TGTGCCAGCAGTTTAGGGGGGACTAGCTCCTACGAGCAGTACTTC
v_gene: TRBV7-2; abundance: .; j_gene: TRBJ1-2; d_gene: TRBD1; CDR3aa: CASSFPGQNYGYTF; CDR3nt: TGTGCCAGCAGCTTCCCGGGACAGAACTATGGCTACACCTTC
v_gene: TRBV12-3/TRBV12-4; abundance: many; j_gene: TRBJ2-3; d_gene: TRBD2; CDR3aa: CASSLGGLGEDTQYF; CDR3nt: TGTGCCAGCAGTTTAGGGGGACTAGGGGAGGATACGCAGTATTTT
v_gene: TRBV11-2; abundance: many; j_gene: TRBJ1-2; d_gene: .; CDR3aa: CATRAQGGYGYTF; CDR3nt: TGTGCCACTAGGGCACAGGGCGGTTATGGCTACACCTTC
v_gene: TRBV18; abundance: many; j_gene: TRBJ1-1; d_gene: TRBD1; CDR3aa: CASSPPGQGWDTTEAFF; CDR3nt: TGTGCCAGCTCGCCCCCGGGACAGGGGTGGGATACGACTGAAGCTTTCTTT
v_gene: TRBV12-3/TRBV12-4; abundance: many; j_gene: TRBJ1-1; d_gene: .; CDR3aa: CASTLSGGVRFF; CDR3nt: TGTGCCAGCACCCTCAGTGGAGGAGTAAGGTTCTTT
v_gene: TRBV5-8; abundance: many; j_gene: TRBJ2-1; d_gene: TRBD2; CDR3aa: CASSSKSGKGYNEQFF; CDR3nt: TGTGCCAGCAGCTCGAAGAGCGGGAAAGGCTACAATGAGCAGTTCTTC
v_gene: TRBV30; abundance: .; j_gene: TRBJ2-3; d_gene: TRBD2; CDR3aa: CAWSVLAGAGDTQYF; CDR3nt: TGTGCCTGGAGTGTACTAGCGGGAGCTGGAGATACGCAGTATTTT
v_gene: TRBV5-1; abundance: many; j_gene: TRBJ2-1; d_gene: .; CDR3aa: CASSLLGNSDNEQFF; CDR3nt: TGCGCCAGCAGCTTGTTAGGCAACTCCGACAATGAGCAGTTCTTC
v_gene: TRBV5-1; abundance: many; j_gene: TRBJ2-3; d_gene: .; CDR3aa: CASSPGLRTDTQYF; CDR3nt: TGCGCCAGCAGCCCGGGACTCCGCACAGATACGCAGTATTTT
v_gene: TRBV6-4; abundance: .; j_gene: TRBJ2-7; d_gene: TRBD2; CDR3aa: CASRPGGAYEQYF; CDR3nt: TGTGCCAGCAGACCGGGAGGTGCCTACGAGCAGTACTTC
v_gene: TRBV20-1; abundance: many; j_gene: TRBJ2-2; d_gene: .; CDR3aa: CSARYDGELFF; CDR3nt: TGCAGTGCTAGATACGATGGGGAGCTGTTTTTT
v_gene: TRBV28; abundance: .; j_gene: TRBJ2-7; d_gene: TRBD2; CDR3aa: CATSLTSGIRHEQYF; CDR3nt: TGTGCCACCTCCCTCACTAGCGGGATCAGGCACGAGCAGTACTTC